The entry that follows covers one T cell receptor beta chain sequence. The assay was immunoSEQ multiplex PCR, and TCRdb's table has in-frame clones only and misses some. The sample yields over 350,000 clones, around nine tenths seen once. The sample belongs to a study of blood T cell repertoires in COVID-19. In Cohort 3, a recovered donor had either two negative PCRs, clearance, or symptom resolution. V trimming: 0 bases; J trimming: 1 base; junction bases outside the gene matches: 5. Germline V gene lookup returns CDR1 LGHNT and CDR2 FRNRAP. This CDR3 has 16 residues. The J gene is TRBJ1-1, the V gene TRBV12-5; 7 bases map to TRBD1. Sample: PBMCs or T cells enriched from blood (not recorded which). The sequence was collected from a woman aged 18-29 years who had recovered from COVID-19. Here the CDR3 DNA reads TGTGCTAGTGGTTTGGTCGTAGGGGGCCGGAACACTGAAGCTTTCTTT. This encodes CASGLVVGGRNTEAFF.